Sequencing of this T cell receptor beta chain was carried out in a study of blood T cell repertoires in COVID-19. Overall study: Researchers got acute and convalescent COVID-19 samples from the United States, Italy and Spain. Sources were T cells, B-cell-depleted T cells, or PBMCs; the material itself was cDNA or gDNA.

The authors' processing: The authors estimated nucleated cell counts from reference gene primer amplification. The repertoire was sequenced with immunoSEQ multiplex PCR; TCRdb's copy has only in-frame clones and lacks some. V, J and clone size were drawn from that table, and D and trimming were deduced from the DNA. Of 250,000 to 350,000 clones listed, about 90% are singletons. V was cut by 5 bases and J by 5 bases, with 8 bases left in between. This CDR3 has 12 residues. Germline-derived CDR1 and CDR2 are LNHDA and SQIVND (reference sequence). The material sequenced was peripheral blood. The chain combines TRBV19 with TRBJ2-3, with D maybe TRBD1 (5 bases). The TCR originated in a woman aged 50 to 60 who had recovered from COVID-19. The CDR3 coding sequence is TGTGCCAGTAGTCCCACAGGAGATACGCAGTATTTT. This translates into CASSPTGDTQYF.